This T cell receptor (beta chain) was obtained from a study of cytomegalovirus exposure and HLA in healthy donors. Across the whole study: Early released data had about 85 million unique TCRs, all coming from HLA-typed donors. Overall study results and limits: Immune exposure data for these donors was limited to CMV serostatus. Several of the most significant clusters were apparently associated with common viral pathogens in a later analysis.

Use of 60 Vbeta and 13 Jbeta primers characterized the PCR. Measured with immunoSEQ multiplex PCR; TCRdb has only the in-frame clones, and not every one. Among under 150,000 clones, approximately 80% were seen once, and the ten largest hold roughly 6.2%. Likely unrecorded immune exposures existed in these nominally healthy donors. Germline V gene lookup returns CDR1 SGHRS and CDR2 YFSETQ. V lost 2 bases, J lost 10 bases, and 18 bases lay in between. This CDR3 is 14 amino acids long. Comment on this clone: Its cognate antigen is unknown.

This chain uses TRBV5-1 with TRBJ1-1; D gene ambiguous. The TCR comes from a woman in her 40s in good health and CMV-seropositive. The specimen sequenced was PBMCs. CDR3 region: CASSFSQAVRGAFF. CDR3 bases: TGCGCCAGCAGCTTTAGTCAGGCAGTACGGGGAGCTTTCTTT.